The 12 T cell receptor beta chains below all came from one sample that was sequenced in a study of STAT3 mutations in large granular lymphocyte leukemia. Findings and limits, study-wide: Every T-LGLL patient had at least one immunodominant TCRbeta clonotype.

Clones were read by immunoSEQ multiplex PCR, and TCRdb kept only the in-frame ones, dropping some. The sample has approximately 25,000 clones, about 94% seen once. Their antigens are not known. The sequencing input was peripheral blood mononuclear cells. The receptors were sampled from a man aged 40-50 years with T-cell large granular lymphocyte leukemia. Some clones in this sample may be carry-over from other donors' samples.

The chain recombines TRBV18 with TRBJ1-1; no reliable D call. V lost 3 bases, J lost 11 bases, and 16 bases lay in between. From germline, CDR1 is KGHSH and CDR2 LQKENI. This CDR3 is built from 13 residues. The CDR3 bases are TGTGCCAGCTCACCCAATGACCGAATCGGGGCTTTCTTT. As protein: CASSPNDRIGAFF.

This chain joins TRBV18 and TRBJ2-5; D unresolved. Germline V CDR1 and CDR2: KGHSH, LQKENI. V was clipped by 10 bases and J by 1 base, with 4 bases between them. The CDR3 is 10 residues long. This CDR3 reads CATSQETQYF. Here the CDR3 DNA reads TGTGCCACCTCCCAAGAGACCCAGTACTTC.

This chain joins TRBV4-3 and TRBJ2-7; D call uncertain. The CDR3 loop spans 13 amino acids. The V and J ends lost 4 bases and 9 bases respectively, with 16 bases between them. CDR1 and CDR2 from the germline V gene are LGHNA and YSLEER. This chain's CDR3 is CASSRYSGSGQYF. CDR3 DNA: TGCGCCAGCAGCCGGTACAGTGGGTCGGGGCAGTACTTC.

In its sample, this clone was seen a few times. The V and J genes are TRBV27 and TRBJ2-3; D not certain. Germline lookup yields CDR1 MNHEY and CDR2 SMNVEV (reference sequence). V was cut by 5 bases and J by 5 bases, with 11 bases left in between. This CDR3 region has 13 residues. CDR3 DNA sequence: TGTGCCAGCAGTCCCACGGTTGAAGATACGCAGTATTTT. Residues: CASSPTVEDTQYF.

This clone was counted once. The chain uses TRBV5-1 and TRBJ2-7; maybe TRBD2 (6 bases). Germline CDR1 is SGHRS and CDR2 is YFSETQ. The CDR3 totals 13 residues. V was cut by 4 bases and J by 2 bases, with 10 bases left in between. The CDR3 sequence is CASSGGDAYEQYF. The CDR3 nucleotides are TGCGCCAGCAGCGGAGGGGACGCCTACGAGCAGTACTTC.

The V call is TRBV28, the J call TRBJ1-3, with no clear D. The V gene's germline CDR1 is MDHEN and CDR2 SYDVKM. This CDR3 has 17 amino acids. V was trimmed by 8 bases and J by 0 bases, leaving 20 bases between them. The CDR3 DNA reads TGTGCCAGCGGACTTCTCTCAACAGTTTACTCTGGAAACACCATATATTTT. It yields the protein CASGLLSTVYSGNTIYF.

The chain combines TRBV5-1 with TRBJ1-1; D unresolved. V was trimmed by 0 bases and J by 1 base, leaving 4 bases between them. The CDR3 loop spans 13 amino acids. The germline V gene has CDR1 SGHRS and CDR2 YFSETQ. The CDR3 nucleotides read TGCGCCAGCAGCTTGGAGCCGAACACTGAAGCTTTCTTT. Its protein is CASSLEPNTEAFF. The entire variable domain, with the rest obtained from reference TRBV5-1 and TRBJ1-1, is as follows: KAGVTQTPRYLIKTRGQQVTLSCSPISGHRSVSWYQQTPGQGLQFLFEYFSETQRNKGNFPGRFSGRQFSNSRSEMNVSTLELGDSALYLCASSLEPNTEAFFGQGTRLTVV.

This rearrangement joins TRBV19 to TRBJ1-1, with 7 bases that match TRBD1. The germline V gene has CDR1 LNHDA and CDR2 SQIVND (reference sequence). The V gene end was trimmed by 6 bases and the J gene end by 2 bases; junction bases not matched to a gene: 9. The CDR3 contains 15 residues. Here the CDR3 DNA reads TGTGCCAGTAGCAGAGGACAGGAGATAAACACTGAAGCTTTCTTT. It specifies CASSRGQEINTEAFF. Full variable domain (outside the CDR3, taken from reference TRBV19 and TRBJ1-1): DGGITQSPKYLFRKEGQNVTLSCEQNLNHDAMYWYRQDPGQGLRLIYYSQIVNDFQKGDIAEGYSVSREKKESFPLTVTSAQKNPTAFYLCASSRGQEINTEAFFGQGTRLTVV.

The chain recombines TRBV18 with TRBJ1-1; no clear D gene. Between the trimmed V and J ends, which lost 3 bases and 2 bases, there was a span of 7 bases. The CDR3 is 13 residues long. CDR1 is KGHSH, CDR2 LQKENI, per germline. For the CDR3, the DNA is TGTGCCAGCTCACCGAACTCCAACACTGAAGCTTTCTTT. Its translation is CASSPNSNTEAFF.

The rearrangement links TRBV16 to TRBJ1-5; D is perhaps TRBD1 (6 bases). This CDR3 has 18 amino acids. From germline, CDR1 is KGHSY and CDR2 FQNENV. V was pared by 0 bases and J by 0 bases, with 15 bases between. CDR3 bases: TGTGCCAGCAGCCAATCTTATCCAGGGGCTATTAGCAATCAGCCCCAGCATTTT. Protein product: CASSQSYPGAISNQPQHF.

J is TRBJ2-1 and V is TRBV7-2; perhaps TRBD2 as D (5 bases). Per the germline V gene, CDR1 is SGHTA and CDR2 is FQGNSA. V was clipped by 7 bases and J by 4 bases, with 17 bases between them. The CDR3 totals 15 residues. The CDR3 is CASNSGSGHYNEQFF. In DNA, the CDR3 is TGTGCCAGCAACTCGGGAAGTGGCCATTACAATGAGCAGTTCTTC.

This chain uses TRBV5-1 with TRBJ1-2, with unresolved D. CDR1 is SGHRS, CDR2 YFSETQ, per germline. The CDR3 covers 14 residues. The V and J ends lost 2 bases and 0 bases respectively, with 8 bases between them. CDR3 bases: TGCGCCAGCAGCTTAACTTACTCTAACTATGGCTACACCTTC. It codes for CASSLTYSNYGYTF.